This TCR beta chain was found in a study of CD8 T cells in ankylosing spondylitis. Study conclusions and caveats: For ankylosing spondylitis blood, a TCR beta motif of several highly homologous variants appeared characteristic. Significant enrichment of disease-linked clones was reported in matched ankylosing spondylitis synovial fluid.

TCRdb passed the 5' RACE reads through MiXCR, listing each CDR3 protein once. This sample has some 240,000 distinct CDR3 sequences, with about 7.3% found just once. This clonotype was counted at least ten times. The target antigen is unknown. The germline V gene has CDR1 SEHNR and CDR2 FQNEAQ (reference sequence). This CDR3 comprises 16 residues. The ends lost 1 base at V and 0 bases at J; junction bases unmatched: 6. The source of this sequence is a male donor with ankylosing spondylitis. Sequencing was carried out using blood, either unsorted or a sorted T cell fraction (not recorded which). The V call is TRBV7-9, the J call TRBJ2-7, with TRBD1 identical over 7 bases. CDR3 coding DNA: TGTGCCAGCAGCTTAGGGCCTCAGGGGGTCTCCTACGAGCAGTACTTC. Its protein is CASSLGPQGVSYEQYF.